These 24 T cell receptor beta chains came from one sample sequenced in a study of cytomegalovirus exposure and HLA in healthy donors. 60 Vbeta and 13 Jbeta primers were used in PCR. Some clones are missing from TCRdb's copy, which holds only in-frame ones; the method was immunoSEQ multiplex PCR. The top ten clones hold 3.7% of a sample with some 170,000 clones, over 70% of them seen once. Sequencing was carried out using PBMCs. These receptors all come from a woman in her sixties or seventies in good health and CMV-seropositive.

The chain has TRBV5-4 and TRBJ2-3, with 8 bases fitting TRBD2. The CDR3 totals 16 residues. V dropped 0 bases and J dropped 1; count of bases not matched to a gene: 4. Germline-derived CDR1 and CDR2 are SGHNT and YYREEE (reference sequence). The DNA for the CDR3 is TGTGCCAGCAGCTTGGAGGTAGCGGGACGCACAGATACGCAGTATTTT. This gives the protein CASSLEVAGRTDTQYF.

The V gene is TRBV5-6, the J gene TRBJ2-5, with 9 bases fitting TRBD1. The J segment lost 2 bases and the V segment lost 5 bases, leaving 7 bases of the junction unmatched. CDR3 length: 15 amino acids. CDR1 SGHDT and CDR2 YYEEEE come from the germline V gene. CDR3 region: CASSHDRGIQETQYF. The CDR3 DNA reads as TGTGCCAGCAGTCATGACAGGGGGATACAAGAGACCCAGTACTTC.

The chain has TRBV6-1 and TRBJ1-4; 9 nucleotides agree with TRBD1. The V gene end was trimmed by 5 bases and the J gene end by 7 bases; junction bases not matched to a gene: 5. Per the germline V gene, CDR1 is MNHNS and CDR2 is SASEGT. The length of the CDR3 is 14 residues. The CDR3 DNA reads as TGTGCCAGCAGTCCCGGGACAGGGCGTGAAAAACTGTTTTTT. Translating it yields CASSPGTGREKLFF.

The V call is TRBV7-3, the J call TRBJ2-1; 12 positions agree with TRBD2. The V and J ends lost 5 bases and 9 bases, in that order; junction bases with no gene match: 8. The CDR3 length is 15 residues. The germline CDR1 and CDR2 sequences are SGHTA and FQGTGA. For the CDR3, the DNA is TGTGCCAGCAGCCCCTCGACTAGCGGGAGTGGTGAGCAGTTCTTC. Its translation is CASSPSTSGSGEQFF. The variable domain in full, completed from reference TRBV7-3 and TRBJ2-1, reads GAGVSQTPSNKVTEKGKYVELRCDPISGHTALYWYRQSLGQGPEFLIYFQGTGAADDSGLPNDRFFAVRPEGSVSTLKIQRTERGDSAVYLCASSPSTSGSGEQFFGPGTRLTVL.

The rearrangement uses TRBV4-1 and TRBJ1-3; no clear D gene. The CDR3 length is 17 residues. Germline V gene sequence: CDR1 MGHRA, CDR2 YSYEKL. The V and J ends lost 2 bases and 1 base respectively, with 15 bases between them. The CDR3 protein is CASSQIREALSGNTIYF. In nucleotides, the CDR3 is TGCGCCAGCAGCCAAATCCGGGAGGCCCTTTCTGGAAACACCATATATTTT.

This clone was counted a few times. V gene TRBV15 combines with J gene TRBJ2-5; TRBD2 aligns across 7 bases. Germline trimming cut 5 bases from V and 4 bases from J; bases unmatched to any gene: 13. From germline, CDR1 is LNHNV and CDR2 YYDKDF (reference sequence). The CDR3 sequence is 16 residues long. CDR3 sequence: CATSVQSLALGETQYF. In nucleotides, the CDR3 is TGTGCCACCAGCGTACAGTCACTAGCGCTCGGAGAGACCCAGTACTTC. The variable domain in full, completed from reference TRBV15 and TRBJ2-5, reads DAMVIQNPRYQVTQFGKPVTLSCSQTLNHNVMYWYQQKSSQAPKLLFHYYDKDFNNEADTPDNFQSRRPNTSFCFLDIRSPGLGDTAMYLCATSVQSLALGETQYFGPGTRLLVL.

This clone was seen only a few times. The rearrangement joins TRBV28 to TRBJ1-2; 10 bases align to TRBD1. The CDR3 is 13 residues long. CDR1 and CDR2 from the germline V gene are MDHEN and SYDVKM. Losses at the gene ends were 10 bases for V and 5 bases for J; bases not matched to a gene: 7. CDR3 bases: TGTGCCATCGCGGACAGGGGGGAGTATGGCTACACCTTC. Translation: CAIADRGEYGYTF.

The rearrangement links TRBV20-1 to TRBJ1-6, with D unclear. CDR3 length: 11 residues. The germline CDR1 and CDR2 sequences are DFQATT and SNEGSKA (reference sequence). Trimming removed 6 bases at V and 14 bases at J, with 14 bases between. CDR3 sequence reads: CSAKHSGALHF. CDR3 in DNA: TGCAGTGCCAAGCATTCAGGCGCCCTCCACTTT.

The chain is built from TRBV19 and TRBJ1-1; D uncertain. Per germline, CDR1 LNHDA and CDR2 SQIVND (reference sequence). The germline V and J ends were trimmed by 5 bases and 10 bases, with 14 bases remaining between them. This CDR3 comprises 12 residues. CDR3 residues: CASSPEGKGAFF. The CDR3 DNA reads TGTGCCAGTAGTCCAGAGGGAAAAGGAGCTTTCTTT.

The chain uses TRBV6-6 and TRBJ1-5, with D unresolved. Trimming took 8 bases from V and 4 from J, leaving 21 bases between them. The V gene's germline CDR1 is MNHNY and CDR2 SVGAGI (reference sequence). The CDR3 sequence is 16 residues long. The CDR3 sequence: CASAWRAGRSNQPQHF. CDR3 DNA: TGTGCCAGCGCCTGGCGGGCCGGAAGATCGAATCAGCCCCAGCATTTT.

The rearrangement links TRBV30 to TRBJ2-3; TRBD2 matches 12 bases. After removal of 5 bases from V and 4 bases from J, the junction contained 13 bases not matched to a gene. There are 17 residues in the CDR3. Germline CDR1 reads GTSNPN; CDR2 reads SVGIG (reference sequence). The CDR3 nucleotides are TGTGCCTGGGGGACTTCCCGGACTAGCGGGGTCTCAGATACGCAGTATTTT. Translating gives CAWGTSRTSGVSDTQYF.

This clone occurred a few times. This chain links TRBV27 with TRBJ1-1; weak D call: TRBD1 (5 bases). The CDR3 length is 15 residues. V lost 7 bases and J 5 bases, leaving 20 bases between the germline ends. Germline assignment: CDR1 MNHEY and CDR2 SMNVEV (reference sequence). DNA for the CDR3: TGTGCCAGCACCCCGTTCTGGGGCGCGGGGACTGAAGCTTTCTTT. Its protein is CASTPFWGAGTEAFF.

The rearrangement links TRBV5-5 to TRBJ1-5, with TRBD1 matching over 11 bases. V lost 3 bases to trimming and J lost 7 bases; unmatched junction nucleotides: 6. This CDR3 is built from 15 residues. Germline loops: CDR1 SGHKS, CDR2 YYEKEE (reference sequence). CDR3 loop: CASSWTGGQGQPQHF. The DNA of the CDR3 is TGTGCCAGCAGCTGGACAGGGGGCCAGGGACAGCCCCAGCATTTT.

The CDR3 is CASSPRFQGAEEAQYF. Here the CDR3 DNA reads TGTGCCAGCAGCCCACGGTTCCAAGGAGCAGAGGAGGCCCAGTACTTC. The rearrangement links TRBV7-6 to TRBJ2-5, with a tentative D call TRBD2 (5 bases). Germline lookup yields CDR1 SGHVS and CDR2 FNYEAQ. The CDR3 spans 16 residues. The germline V and J ends were trimmed by 5 bases and 9 bases, with 25 bases remaining between them.

Of note for this clone: One junction end does not reproduce the germline sequence, and a read error may be involved. The chain employs TRBV19 and TRBJ1-5, with D hard to call. Germline assignment: CDR1 LNHDA and CDR2 SQIVND (reference sequence). The CDR3 sequence is 14 residues long. The CDR3, as DNA: TGTGCCAGTAGTATAGTTGGGAGCAACCAGCCCCAGCATTTT. It codes for CASSIVGSNQPQHF.

The chain links TRBV9 to TRBJ1-4, with TRBD1 as a possible D gene (6 bases). CDR1 is SGDLS and CDR2 is YYNGEE in the germline V gene. V lost 3 bases, J lost 6 bases, and 21 bases lay in between. This CDR3 is built from 17 residues. In nucleotides, the CDR3 is TGTGCCAGCAGCGCCCAAGGACAGTCTATGGGGTATGAAAAACTGTTTTTT. Protein: CASSAQGQSMGYEKLFF. Using reference TRBV9 and TRBJ1-4 for the parts outside the CDR3, the full variable domain is DSGVTQTPKHLITATGQRVTLRCSPRSGDLSVYWYQQSLDQGLQFLIQYYNGEERAKGNILERFSAQQFPDLHSELNLSSLELGDSALYFCASSAQGQSMGYEKLFFGSGTQLSVL.

The chain carries TRBV19 and TRBJ1-1; 9 nucleotides line up with TRBD1. The CDR3 runs to 13 residues. The V and J ends lost 3 bases and 4 bases, in that order; junction bases with no gene match: 0. Germline CDR1 and CDR2: LNHDA and SQIVND (reference sequence). The CDR3 here is CASSMDRGTEAFF. In DNA form, the CDR3 reads TGTGCCAGTAGTATGGACAGGGGCACTGAAGCTTTCTTT.

The rearrangement links TRBV5-4 to TRBJ1-5; no definite D call. The germline V gene has CDR1 SGHNT and CDR2 YYREEE (reference sequence). The CDR3 is made up of 14 amino acids. V was cut by 0 bases and J by 0 bases, with 4 bases left in between. CDR3 region: CASSLVGSNQPQHF. In DNA form, the CDR3 reads TGTGCCAGCAGCTTGGTCGGTAGCAATCAGCCCCAGCATTTT.

The CDR3 reads CASIEQGANTEAFF. CDR3 nucleotides: TGTGCCAGTATAGAACAGGGTGCGAACACTGAAGCTTTCTTT. The gene calls are TRBV28 and TRBJ1-1; weak D call: TRBD1 (6 bases). The V end was cut by 9 bases, the J end by 1 base, with 15 bases between. This CDR3 is 14 amino acids long. The germline V gene encodes CDR1 MDHEN and CDR2 SYDVKM.

The chain is built from TRBV28 and TRBJ2-7; 9 positions agree with TRBD2. J gave up 0 bases and V 3 bases, and 3 bases lay outside the gene matches. The germline CDR1 and CDR2 sequences are MDHEN and SYDVKM. CDR3 length equals 15 residues. The CDR3 here is CASSFLAGPSYEQYF. Here the CDR3 DNA reads TGTGCCAGCAGTTTTCTAGCGGGACCCTCCTACGAGCAGTACTTC.

J is TRBJ2-3 and V is TRBV2; 12 bases agree with TRBD2. The ends lost 4 bases at V and 7 bases at J; junction bases unmatched: 9. This CDR3 comprises 16 residues. CDR1 and CDR2 (germline): SNHLY, FYNNEI. CDR3 sequence (DNA): TGTGCCAGCAGTGGCGGACTAGCGGGACTTTCAAATACGCAGTATTTT. Translating it yields CASSGGLAGLSNTQYF. Looking up the rest from reference TRBV2 and TRBJ2-3 gives the full variable domain: EPEVTQTPSHQVTQMGQEVILRCVPISNHLYFYWYRQILGQKVEFLVSFYNNEISEKSEIFDDQFSVERPDGSNFTLKIRSTKLEDSAMYFCASSGGLAGLSNTQYFGPGTRLTVL.

V and J are TRBV28 and TRBJ1-2; 9 nucleotides align to TRBD1. Germline V lookup: CDR1 MDHEN, CDR2 SYDVKM. The CDR3 consists of 14 residues. V shed 5 bases and J 5 bases; nucleotides not matched to a gene: 6. The CDR3 loop is CASSAPGQGYGYTF. In DNA, the CDR3 is TGTGCCAGCAGTGCTCCGGGACAGGGTTATGGCTACACCTTC.

This chain connects TRBV27 to TRBJ2-1; 16 bases map to TRBD2. There are 19 residues in the CDR3. V shed 5 bases, J shed 6 bases, and the junction held 13 bases outside the gene matches. Germline-derived CDR1 and CDR2 are MNHEY and SMNVEV (reference sequence). The CDR3 bases are TGTGCCAGCAGTCCCGGGACTAGCGGGAGGGCCACCATATCCAATGAGCAGTTCTTC. This gives the protein CASSPGTSGRATISNEQFF.

The chain combines TRBV5-1 with TRBJ2-7, with 11 bases aligning to TRBD2. Germline trimming cut 0 bases from V and 0 bases from J; bases unmatched to any gene: 11. Germline assignment: CDR1 SGHRS and CDR2 YFSETQ. The CDR3 loop spans 19 amino acids. The CDR3 protein is CASSLAPPTSGTVSYEQYF. DNA of the CDR3: TGCGCCAGCAGCTTGGCCCCTCCGACTAGCGGGACCGTCTCCTACGAGCAGTACTTC.